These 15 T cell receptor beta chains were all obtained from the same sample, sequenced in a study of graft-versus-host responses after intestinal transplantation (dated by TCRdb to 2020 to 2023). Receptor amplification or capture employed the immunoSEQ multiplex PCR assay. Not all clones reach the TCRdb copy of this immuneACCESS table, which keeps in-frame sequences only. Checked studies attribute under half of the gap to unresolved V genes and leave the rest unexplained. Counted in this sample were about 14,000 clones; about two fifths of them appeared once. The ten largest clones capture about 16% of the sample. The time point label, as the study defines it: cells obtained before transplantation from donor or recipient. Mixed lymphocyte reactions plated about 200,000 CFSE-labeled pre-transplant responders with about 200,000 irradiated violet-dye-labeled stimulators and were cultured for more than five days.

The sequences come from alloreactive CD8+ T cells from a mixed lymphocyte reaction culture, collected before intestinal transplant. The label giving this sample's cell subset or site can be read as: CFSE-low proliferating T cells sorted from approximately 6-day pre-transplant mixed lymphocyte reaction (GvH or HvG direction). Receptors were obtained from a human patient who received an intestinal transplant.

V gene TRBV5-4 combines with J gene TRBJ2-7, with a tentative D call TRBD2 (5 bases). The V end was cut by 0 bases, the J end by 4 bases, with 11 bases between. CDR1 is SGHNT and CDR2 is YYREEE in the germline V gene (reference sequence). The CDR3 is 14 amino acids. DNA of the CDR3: TGTGCCAGCAGCTTGGCGGGAAGTCAATACGAGCAGTACTTC. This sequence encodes CASSLAGSQYEQYF.

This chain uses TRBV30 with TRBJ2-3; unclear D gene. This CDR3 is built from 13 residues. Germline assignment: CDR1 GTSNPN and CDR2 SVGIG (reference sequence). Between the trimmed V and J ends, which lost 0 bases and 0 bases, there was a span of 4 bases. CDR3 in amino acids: CAWSVLSTDTQYF. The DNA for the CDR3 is TGTGCCTGGAGTGTACTTAGCACAGATACGCAGTATTTT.

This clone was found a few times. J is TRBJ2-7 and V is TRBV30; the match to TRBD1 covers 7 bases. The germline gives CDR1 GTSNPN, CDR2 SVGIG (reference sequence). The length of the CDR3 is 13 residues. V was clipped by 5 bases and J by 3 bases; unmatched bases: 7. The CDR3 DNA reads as TGTGCCTGGGAGACAGGGATGGACTACGAGCAGTACTTC. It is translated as CAWETGMDYEQYF.

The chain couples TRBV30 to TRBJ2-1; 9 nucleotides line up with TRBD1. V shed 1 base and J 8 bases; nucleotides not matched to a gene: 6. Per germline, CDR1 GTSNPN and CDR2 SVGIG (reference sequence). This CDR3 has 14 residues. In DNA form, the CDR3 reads TGTGCCTGGAGTGCGGGACAGGGTGCGGATGAGCAGTTCTTC. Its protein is CAWSAGQGADEQFF.

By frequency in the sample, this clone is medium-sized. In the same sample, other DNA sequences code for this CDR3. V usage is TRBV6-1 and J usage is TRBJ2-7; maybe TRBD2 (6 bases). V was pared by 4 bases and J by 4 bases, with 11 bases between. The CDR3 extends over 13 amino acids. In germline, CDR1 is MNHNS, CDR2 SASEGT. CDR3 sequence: CASSARGPYEQYF. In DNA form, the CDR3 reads TGTGCCAGCAGTGCGCGGGGACCTTACGAGCAGTACTTC.

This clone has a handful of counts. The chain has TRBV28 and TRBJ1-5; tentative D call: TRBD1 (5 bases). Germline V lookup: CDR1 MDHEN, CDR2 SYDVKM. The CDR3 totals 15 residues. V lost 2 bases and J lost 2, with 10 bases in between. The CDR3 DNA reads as TGTGCCAGCAGTTTACTCAGGGATGGCAATCAGCCCCAGCATTTT. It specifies CASSLLRDGNQPQHF.

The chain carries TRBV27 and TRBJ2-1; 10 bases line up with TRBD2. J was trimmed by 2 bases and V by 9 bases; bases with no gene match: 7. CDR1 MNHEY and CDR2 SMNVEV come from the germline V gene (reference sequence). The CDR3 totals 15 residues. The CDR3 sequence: CASSSGTSAYNEQFF. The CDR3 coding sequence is TGTGCCAGTAGCTCCGGGACTAGCGCCTACAATGAGCAGTTCTTC.

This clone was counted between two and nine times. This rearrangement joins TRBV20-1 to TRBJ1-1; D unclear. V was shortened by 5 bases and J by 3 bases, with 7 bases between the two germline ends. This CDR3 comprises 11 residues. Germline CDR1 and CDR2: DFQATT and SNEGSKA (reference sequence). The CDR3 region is CSAPLDTEAFF. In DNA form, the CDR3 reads TGCAGTGCTCCCCTAGACACTGAAGCTTTCTTT.

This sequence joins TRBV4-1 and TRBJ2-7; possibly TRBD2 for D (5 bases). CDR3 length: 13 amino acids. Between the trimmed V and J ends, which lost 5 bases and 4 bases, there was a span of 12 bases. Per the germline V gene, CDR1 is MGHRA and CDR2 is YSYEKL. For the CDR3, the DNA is TGCGCCAGCAGCAGGACTGAGGGTTACGAGCAGTACTTC. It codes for CASSRTEGYEQYF.

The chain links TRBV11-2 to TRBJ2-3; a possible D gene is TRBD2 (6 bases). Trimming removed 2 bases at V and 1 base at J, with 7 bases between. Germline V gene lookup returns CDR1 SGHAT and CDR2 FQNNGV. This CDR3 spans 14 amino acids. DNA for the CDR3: TGTGCCAGCAGCTTACCGGGGGGCACAGATACGCAGTATTTT. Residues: CASSLPGGTDTQYF.

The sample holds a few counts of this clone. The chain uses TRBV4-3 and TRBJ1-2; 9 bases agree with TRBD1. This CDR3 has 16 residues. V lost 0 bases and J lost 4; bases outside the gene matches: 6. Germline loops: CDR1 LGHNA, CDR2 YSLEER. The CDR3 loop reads CASSQDSTGGFYGYTF. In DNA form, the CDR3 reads TGCGCCAGCAGCCAAGATTCGACAGGGGGGTTCTATGGCTACACCTTC.

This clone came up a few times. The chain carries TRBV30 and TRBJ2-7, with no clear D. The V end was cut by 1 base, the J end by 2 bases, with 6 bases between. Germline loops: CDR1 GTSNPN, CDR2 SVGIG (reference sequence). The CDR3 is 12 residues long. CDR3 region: CAWSDSTYEQYF. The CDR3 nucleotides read TGTGCCTGGAGTGACAGCACCTACGAGCAGTACTTC.

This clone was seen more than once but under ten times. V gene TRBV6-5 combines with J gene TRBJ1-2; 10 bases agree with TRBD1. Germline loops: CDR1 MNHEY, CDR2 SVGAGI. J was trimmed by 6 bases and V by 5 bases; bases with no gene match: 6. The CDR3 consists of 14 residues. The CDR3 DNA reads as TGTGCCAGCAGTGGTGGACAGGGGGTTGATGGCTACACCTTC. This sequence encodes CASSGGQGVDGYTF.

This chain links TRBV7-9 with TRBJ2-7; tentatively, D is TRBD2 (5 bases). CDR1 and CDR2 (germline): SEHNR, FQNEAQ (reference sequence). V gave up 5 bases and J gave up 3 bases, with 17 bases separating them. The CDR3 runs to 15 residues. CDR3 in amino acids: CASSPPERGSYEQYF. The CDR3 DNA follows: TGTGCCAGCAGCCCCCCTGAACGAGGGAGCTACGAGCAGTACTTC.

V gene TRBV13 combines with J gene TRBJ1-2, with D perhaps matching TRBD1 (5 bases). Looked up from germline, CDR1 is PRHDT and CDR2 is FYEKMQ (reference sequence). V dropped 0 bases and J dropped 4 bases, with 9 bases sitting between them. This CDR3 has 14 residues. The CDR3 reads CASSLGTGVYGYTF. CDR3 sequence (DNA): TGTGCCAGCAGCTTAGGCACGGGGGTCTATGGCTACACCTTC.